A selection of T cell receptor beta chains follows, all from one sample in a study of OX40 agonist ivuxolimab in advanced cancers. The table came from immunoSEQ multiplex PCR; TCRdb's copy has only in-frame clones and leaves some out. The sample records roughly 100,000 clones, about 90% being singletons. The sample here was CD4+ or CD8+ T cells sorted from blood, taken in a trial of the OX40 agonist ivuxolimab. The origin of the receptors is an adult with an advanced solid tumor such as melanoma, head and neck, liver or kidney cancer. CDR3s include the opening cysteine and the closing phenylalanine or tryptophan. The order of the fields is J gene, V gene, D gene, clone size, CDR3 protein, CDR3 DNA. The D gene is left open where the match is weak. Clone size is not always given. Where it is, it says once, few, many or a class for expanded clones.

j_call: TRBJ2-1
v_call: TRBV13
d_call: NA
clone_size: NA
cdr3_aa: CASSLGDPGRIVYEQFF
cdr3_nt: TGTGCCAGCAGCTTAGGCGATCCCGGCCGTATTGTCTATGAGCAGTTCTTC

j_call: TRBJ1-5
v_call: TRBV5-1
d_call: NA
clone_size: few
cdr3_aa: CASSPDVGQPQHF
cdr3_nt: TGCGCCAGCAGCCCCGACGTTGGTCAGCCCCAGCATTTT

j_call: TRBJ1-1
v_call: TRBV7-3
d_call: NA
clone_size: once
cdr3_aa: CASSSNRNTEAFF
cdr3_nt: TGTGCCAGCAGCTCCAACAGGAACACTGAAGCTTTCTTT

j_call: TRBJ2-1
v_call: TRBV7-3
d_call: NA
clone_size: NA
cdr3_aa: CASSPQSAGEQFF
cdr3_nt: TGTGCCAGCAGCCCTCAGAGTGCGGGTGAGCAGTTCTTC

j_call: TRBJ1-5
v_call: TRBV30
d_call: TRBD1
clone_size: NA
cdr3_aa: CAWAGSGGKPQHF
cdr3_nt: TGTGCCTGGGCGGGGTCAGGGGGCAAACCCCAGCATTTT

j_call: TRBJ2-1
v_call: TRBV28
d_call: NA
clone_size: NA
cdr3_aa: CASSSPGGPYNEQFF
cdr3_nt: TGTGCCAGCAGTTCCCCCGGGGGGCCTTACAATGAGCAGTTCTTC

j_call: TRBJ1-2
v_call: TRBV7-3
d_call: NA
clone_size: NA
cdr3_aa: CASSLLVYGYTF
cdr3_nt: TGTGCCAGCAGCTTATTGGTCTATGGCTACACCTTC

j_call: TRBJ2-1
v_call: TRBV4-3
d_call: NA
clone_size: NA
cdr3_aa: CASSQDSWRVGNEQFF
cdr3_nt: TGCGCCAGCAGCCAAGATAGTTGGCGGGTCGGGAATGAGCAGTTCTTC

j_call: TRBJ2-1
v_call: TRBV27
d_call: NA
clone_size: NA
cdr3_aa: CASSLLLAVNEQFF
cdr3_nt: TGTGCCAGCAGTTTATTGCTAGCAGTCAATGAGCAGTTCTTC

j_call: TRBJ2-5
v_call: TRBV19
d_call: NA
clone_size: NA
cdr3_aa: CASSIPGVRETQYF
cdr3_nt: TGTGCCAGTAGTATTCCAGGGGTGAGGGAGACCCAGTACTTC

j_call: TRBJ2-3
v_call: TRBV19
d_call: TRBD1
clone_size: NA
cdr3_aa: CASSILRDRVRGDTQYF
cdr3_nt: TGTGCCAGTAGTATCCTCCGGGACAGGGTACGCGGGGATACGCAGTATTTT

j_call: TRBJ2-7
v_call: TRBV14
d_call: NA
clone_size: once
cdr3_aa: CASSQGSYEQYF
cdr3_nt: TGTGCCAGCAGCCAAGGCTCCTACGAGCAGTACTTC

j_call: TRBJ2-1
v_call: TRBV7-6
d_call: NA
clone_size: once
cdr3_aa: CASSLELRNEQFF
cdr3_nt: TGTGCCAGCAGCTTAGAATTACGGAATGAGCAGTTCTTC

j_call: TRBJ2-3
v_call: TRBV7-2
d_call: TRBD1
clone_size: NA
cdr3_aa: CASSSDRGWDTQYF
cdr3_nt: TGTGCCAGCAGCTCCGACAGGGGTTGGGATACGCAGTATTTT

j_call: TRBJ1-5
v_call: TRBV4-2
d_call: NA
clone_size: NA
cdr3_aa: CASSLEVKQPQHF
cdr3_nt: TGTGCCAGCAGCCTAGAAGTAAAGCAGCCCCAGCATTTT

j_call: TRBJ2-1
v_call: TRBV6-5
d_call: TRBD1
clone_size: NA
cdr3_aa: CASSSPTGGPSNEQFF
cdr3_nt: TGTGCCAGCAGTTCCCCAACAGGGGGCCCAAGCAATGAGCAGTTCTTC

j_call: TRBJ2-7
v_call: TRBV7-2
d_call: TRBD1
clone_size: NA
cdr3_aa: CASSPFPGQGYEQYF
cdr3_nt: TGTGCCAGCAGCCCATTCCCGGGACAGGGCTACGAGCAGTACTTC

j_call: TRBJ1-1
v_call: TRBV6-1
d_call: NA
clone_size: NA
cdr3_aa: CASGRAAEAFF
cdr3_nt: TGTGCCAGCGGGCGGGCAGCTGAAGCTTTCTTT

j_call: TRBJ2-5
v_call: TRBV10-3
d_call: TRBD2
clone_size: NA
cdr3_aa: CAISELAGGQETQYF
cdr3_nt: TGTGCCATCAGTGAACTAGCGGGGGGCCAAGAGACCCAGTACTTC

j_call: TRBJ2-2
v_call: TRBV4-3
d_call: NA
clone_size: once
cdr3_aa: CASSQDQTFPGELFF
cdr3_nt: TGCGCCAGCAGCCAAGATCAGACTTTCCCCGGGGAGCTGTTTTTT

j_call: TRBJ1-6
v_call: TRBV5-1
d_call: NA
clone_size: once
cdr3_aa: CASSLDRDTTNSPLHF
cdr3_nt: TGCGCCAGCAGCTTGGATCGGGACACGACGAATTCACCCCTCCACTTT

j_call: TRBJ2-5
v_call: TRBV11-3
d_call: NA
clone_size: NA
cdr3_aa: CASSTRVGETQYF
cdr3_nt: TGTGCCAGCAGCACCAGAGTTGGAGAGACCCAGTACTTC

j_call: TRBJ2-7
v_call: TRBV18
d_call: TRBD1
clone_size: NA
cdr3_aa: CASSGTGQTYEQYF
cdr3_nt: TGTGCCAGCTCCGGGACAGGCCAAACCTACGAGCAGTACTTC

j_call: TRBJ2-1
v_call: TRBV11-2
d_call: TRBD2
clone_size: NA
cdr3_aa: CASSRLAGAREQFF
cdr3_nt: TGTGCCAGCAGCAGACTAGCGGGGGCGCGGGAGCAGTTCTTC

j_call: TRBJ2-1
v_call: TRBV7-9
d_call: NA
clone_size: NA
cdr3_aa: CASSKRTTNEQFF
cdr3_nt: TGTGCCAGCAGCAAAAGGACTACCAATGAGCAGTTCTTC

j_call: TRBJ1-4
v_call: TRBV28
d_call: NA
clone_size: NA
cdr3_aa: CASGQFGDEKLFF
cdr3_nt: TGTGCCAGCGGACAGTTTGGGGATGAAAAACTGTTTTTT

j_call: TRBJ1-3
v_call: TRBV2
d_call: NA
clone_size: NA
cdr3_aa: CASGLGVSGNTIYF
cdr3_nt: TGTGCCAGCGGTCTGGGAGTCTCTGGAAACACCATATATTTT

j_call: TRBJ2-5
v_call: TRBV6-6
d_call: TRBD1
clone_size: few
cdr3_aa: CASTYDRVGRETQYF
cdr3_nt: TGTGCCAGCACCTACGACAGGGTCGGACGAGAGACCCAGTACTTC

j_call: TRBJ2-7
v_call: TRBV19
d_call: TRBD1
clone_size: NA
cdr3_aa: CASSISGQGAGYEQYF
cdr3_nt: TGTGCCAGTAGTATATCGGGACAGGGGGCTGGGTACGAGCAGTACTTC

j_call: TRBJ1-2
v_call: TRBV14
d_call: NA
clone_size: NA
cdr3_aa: CASSQGALNYGYTF
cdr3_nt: TGTGCCAGCAGCCAAGGTGCGCTTAACTATGGCTACACCTTC

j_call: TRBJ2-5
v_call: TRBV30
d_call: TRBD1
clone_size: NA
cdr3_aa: CAWSEDRGETQYF
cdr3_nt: TGTGCCTGGAGTGAGGACAGGGGTGAGACCCAGTACTTC

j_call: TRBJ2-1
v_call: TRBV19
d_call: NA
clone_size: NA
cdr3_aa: CASSIFRTGGKNEQFF
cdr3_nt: TGTGCCAGTAGTATATTTCGGACAGGAGGGAAAAATGAGCAGTTCTTC

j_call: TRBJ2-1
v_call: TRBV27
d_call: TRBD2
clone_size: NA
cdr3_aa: CASSQGVAGGEEQFF
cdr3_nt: TGTGCCAGCAGTCAAGGGGTAGCGGGAGGCGAGGAGCAGTTCTTC

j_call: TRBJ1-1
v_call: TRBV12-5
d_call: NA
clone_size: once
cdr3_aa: CASGPGGLNTEAFF
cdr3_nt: TGTGCTAGTGGCCCCGGGGGGCTGAACACTGAAGCTTTCTTT

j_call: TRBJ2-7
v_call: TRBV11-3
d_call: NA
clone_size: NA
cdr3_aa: CASSLFWKSPYEQYF
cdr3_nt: TGTGCCAGCAGCTTATTTTGGAAGTCACCCTACGAGCAGTACTTC

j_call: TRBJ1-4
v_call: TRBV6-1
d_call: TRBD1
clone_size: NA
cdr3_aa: CASSVDRGEKLFF
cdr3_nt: TGTGCCAGCAGTGTTGACAGGGGTGAAAAACTGTTTTTT

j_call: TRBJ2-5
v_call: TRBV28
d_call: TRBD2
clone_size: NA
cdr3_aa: CASSFGGIQETQYF
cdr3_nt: TGTGCCAGCAGTTTCGGGGGGATTCAAGAGACCCAGTACTTC

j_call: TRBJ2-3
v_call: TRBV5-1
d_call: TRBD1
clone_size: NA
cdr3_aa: CASARDSPTDTQYF
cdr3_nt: TGCGCCAGCGCCCGGGACAGCCCCACAGATACGCAGTATTTT

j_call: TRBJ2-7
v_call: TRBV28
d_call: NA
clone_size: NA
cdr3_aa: CASSLDLEQYF
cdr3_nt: TGTGCCAGCAGTTTAGATCTCGAGCAGTACTTC

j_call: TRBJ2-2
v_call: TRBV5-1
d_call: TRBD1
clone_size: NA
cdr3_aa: CASSPGQANTGELFF
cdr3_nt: TGCGCCAGCAGCCCGGGACAGGCGAACACCGGGGAGCTGTTTTTT

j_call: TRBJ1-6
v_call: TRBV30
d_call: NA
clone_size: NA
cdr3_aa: CARSQQAPNSPLHF
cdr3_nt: TGTGCCCGGAGTCAGCAGGCCCCGAATTCACCCCTCCACTTT

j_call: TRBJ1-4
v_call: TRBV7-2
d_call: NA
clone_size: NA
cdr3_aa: CASSLTRGNEKLFF
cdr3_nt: TGTGCCAGCAGCTTAACCAGGGGAAATGAAAAACTGTTTTTT

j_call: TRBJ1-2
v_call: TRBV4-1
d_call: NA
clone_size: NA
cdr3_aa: CASSQSDGGSPNYGYTF
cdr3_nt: TGCGCCAGCAGCCAATCGGACGGGGGGAGCCCTAACTATGGCTACACCTTC

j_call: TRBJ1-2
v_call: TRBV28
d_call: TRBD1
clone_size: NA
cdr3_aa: CASSNGQGGGYTF
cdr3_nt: TGTGCCAGCAGTAACGGACAGGGCGGTGGCTACACCTTC

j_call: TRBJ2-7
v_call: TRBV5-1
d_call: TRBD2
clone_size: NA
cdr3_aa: CASSLEAGVYEQYF
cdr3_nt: TGCGCCAGCAGCTTGGAGGCGGGAGTATACGAGCAGTACTTC

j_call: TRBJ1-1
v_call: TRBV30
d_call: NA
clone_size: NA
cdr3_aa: CAWVGAGNTEAFF
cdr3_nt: TGTGCCTGGGTCGGGGCGGGGAACACTGAAGCTTTCTTT

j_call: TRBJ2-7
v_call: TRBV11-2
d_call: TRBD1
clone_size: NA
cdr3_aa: CASSLVGGTSYEQYF
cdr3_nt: TGTGCCAGCAGCTTAGTAGGGGGCACTTCCTACGAGCAGTACTTC

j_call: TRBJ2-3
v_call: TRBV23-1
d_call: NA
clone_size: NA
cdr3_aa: CASSQSGGPDTQYF
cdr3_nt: TGCGCCAGCAGTCAATCGGGAGGACCAGATACGCAGTATTTT

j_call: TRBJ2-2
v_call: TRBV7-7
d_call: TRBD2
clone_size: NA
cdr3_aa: CASSLATSGSYTGELFF
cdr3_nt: TGTGCTAGCAGCTTAGCAACTAGCGGGAGTTATACCGGGGAGCTGTTTTTT

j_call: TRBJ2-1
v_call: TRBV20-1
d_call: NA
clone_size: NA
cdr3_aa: CIMANEQFF
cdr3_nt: TGCATTATGGCCAATGAGCAGTTCTTC

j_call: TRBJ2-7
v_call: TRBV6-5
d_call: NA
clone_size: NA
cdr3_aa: CAREPGHASNEQYF
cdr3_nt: TGTGCCAGAGAACCGGGACATGCTTCTAACGAGCAGTACTTC

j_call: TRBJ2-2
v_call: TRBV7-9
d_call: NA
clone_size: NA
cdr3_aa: CASPPHASTNTGELFF
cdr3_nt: TGTGCCAGTCCTCCTCACGCGTCCACGAACACCGGGGAGCTGTTTTTT

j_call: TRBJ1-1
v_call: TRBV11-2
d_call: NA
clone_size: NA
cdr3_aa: CASSLVGEPSWNTEAFF
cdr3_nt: TGTGCCAGCAGCTTAGTGGGCGAACCCAGCTGGAACACTGAAGCTTTCTTT